This T cell receptor (beta chain) is from a study of cytomegalovirus exposure and HLA in healthy donors. Overall study findings and caveats: It was likely that a cluster of highly shared sequence variants was a sequencing artifact. A later analysis found TCR association rates differed by HLA locus, highest for DRB1 and lowest for HLA-C.

Use of 60 Vbeta and 13 Jbeta primers characterized the PCR. Some clones are missing from TCRdb's copy, which holds only in-frame ones; the method was immunoSEQ multiplex PCR. Its clone listing holds 200,000 to 250,000 clones. V was clipped by 10 bases and J by 7 bases, with 16 bases between them. Germline V gene data show CDR1 as SEHNR and CDR2 as FQNEAQ (reference sequence). CDR3 length: 13 residues. Donors were ostensibly healthy at sampling, although undocumented immune exposures were probable. A word on this clone: Its antigen is as yet unknown.

Sequenced sample: PBMCs. The chain recombines TRBV7-9 with TRBJ1-4; D ambiguous. The source is a girl aged 2-10 years in good health and CMV-seropositive. The CDR3 is CATGLTGGEKLFF. Here the CDR3 DNA reads TGTGCCACCGGACTGACGGGAGGTGAAAAACTGTTTTTT.